A selection of T cell receptor beta chains follows, all from one sample in a study of T cell changes during pregnancy in multiple sclerosis. The data were produced by immunoSEQ multiplex PCR, yet TCRdb's version contains in-frame clones alone and is incomplete. The sample lists about 56,000 clones; 85% to 90% were seen once. Specimen: peripheral blood from another person, used as feeder cells. The receptors derive from a human donor whose cells served as feeder cells for cultures in a pregnancy study. Both conserved end residues are part of each CDR3. A D gene is named only where the DNA matches it firmly. The listing skips clone size in some rows; elsewhere it reads once, few, many or a size class.

NA	TRBJ1-2	TRBV6-1	NA	TGTGCCAGCAGTGTTGGACAAGGGATTTCCTATGGCTACACCTTC	CASSVGQGISYGYTF
NA	TRBJ1-2	TRBV28	TRBD1	TGTGCCAGCAGCCCAACCCTCGGGGGGACAGGCTATGGCTACACCTTC	CASSPTLGGTGYGYTF
once	TRBJ2-7	TRBV6-5	NA	TGTGCCAGCAGATCTCCGACAGCGCGCGAGCAGTACTTC	CASRSPTAREQYF
NA	TRBJ1-1	TRBV5-1	NA	TGCGCCAGCAGCTTGGGAGGCAGATTGAACACTGAAGCTTTCTTT	CASSLGGRLNTEAFF
NA	TRBJ1-2	TRBV11-2	NA	TGTGCCAGCAGCCTTCATTCCGCCGGGACCCCAAAGAACTATGGCTACACCTTC	CASSLHSAGTPKNYGYTF
NA	TRBJ1-3	TRBV18	NA	TGTGCCAGCTCACTCGACAGAGTTGGAAACACCATATATTTT	CASSLDRVGNTIYF
once	TRBJ2-1	TRBV7-3	NA	TGTGCCAGCAGCTTAGTGCCTAGCAATGAGCAGTTCTTC	CASSLVPSNEQFF
NA	TRBJ2-3	TRBV7-7	TRBD1	TGTGCTGTCGGGACAGGGGCTAGCACAGATACGCAGTATTTT	CAVGTGASTDTQYF
NA	TRBJ2-2	TRBV29-1	NA	TGCAGCGTTAAATCCAGGGGCACCGGGGAGCTGTTTTTT	CSVKSRGTGELFF
NA	TRBJ2-4	TRBV7-9	TRBD1	TGTGCCAGCAGCCGACAGGGGGGACTCGGAGCAGGAAACATTCAGTACTTC	CASSRQGGLGAGNIQYF
few	TRBJ2-7	TRBV18	TRBD1	TGTGCCAGCTCCCCACAGGGGCAAAGCTCCTACGAGCAGTACTTC	CASSPQGQSSYEQYF
few	TRBJ2-5	TRBV2	TRBD2	TGTGCCAGCAGTGAAGCGGACCAGCGGGGGACCCAGTACTTC	CASSEADQRGTQYF
NA	TRBJ1-6	TRBV28	NA	TGTGCCAGCCACACGGGACCTCTTAATTCACCCCTCCACTTT	CASHTGPLNSPLHF
NA	TRBJ1-2	TRBV5-1	TRBD1	TGCGCCAGCAGCTTGGCAAGCGGACAGGGGAACTATGGCTACACCTTC	CASSLASGQGNYGYTF
NA	TRBJ1-1	TRBV5-1	TRBD1	TGCGCCAGCAGCTCCGGGACAGCGAACACTGAAGCTTTCTTT	CASSSGTANTEAFF
NA	TRBJ1-5	TRBV30	NA	TGTGCCTGGAGCCCCGCTCCGGATCAGCCCCAGCATTTT	CAWSPAPDQPQHF
once	TRBJ1-1	TRBV28	NA	TGTGCCAGCAGAGCCGCAGGCGACACTGAAGCTTTCTTT	CASRAAGDTEAFF
NA	TRBJ1-1	TRBV7-9	NA	TGTGCCAGCAGCTTAATAACTAACACTGAAGCTTTCTTT	CASSLITNTEAFF
NA	TRBJ1-6	TRBV6-5	TRBD1	TGTGCCAGCACCTCACAGGGGACAGGGGGATCACCCCTCCACTTT	CASTSQGTGGSPLHF
NA	TRBJ2-1	TRBV14	TRBD2	TGTGCCAGCAGCCAAGATCGCGCAGCGGGGGAGTTAGGGGAGCAGTTCTTC	CASSQDRAAGELGEQFF
NA	TRBJ2-1	TRBV30	NA	TGTGCCTGGAGTAACGGATTCTCCTACAATGAGCAGTTCTTC	CAWSNGFSYNEQFF
NA	TRBJ2-7	TRBV9	NA	TGTGCCAGCAGCGTAGCTGACAGCGCCTACGAGCAGTACTTC	CASSVADSAYEQYF
NA	TRBJ2-5	TRBV19	TRBD1	TGTGCCAGTACCTCCAGGGGGCGAGAGACCCAGTACTTC	CASTSRGRETQYF
NA	TRBJ1-1	TRBV11-2	NA	TGTGCCAGCAGCTTAGATAGCCCCGCGGGAACTGAAGCTTTCTTT	CASSLDSPAGTEAFF
NA	TRBJ2-1	TRBV29-1	TRBD2	TGCAGCGTGAAGAAAACTAGCGGGAGAGGGTATGAGCAGTTCTTC	CSVKKTSGRGYEQFF
NA	TRBJ2-7	TRBV11-2	NA	TGTGCCAGCAGAACGACAGGCTACGAGCAGTACTTC	CASRTTGYEQYF
NA	TRBJ1-5	TRBV6-1	NA	TGTGCCAGCAGTGAAACCAGGATCGGCAATCAGCCCCAGCATTTT	CASSETRIGNQPQHF
NA	TRBJ2-7	TRBV29-1	NA	TGCAGCGTTGATATTGGAGGGGGCCCCTCCTACGAGCAGTACTTC	CSVDIGGGPSYEQYF
NA	TRBJ1-3	TRBV7-9	NA	TGTGCCAGCAGCCAGGCGGTTAGTCCCGGAAACACCATATATTTT	CASSQAVSPGNTIYF
NA	TRBJ1-3	TRBV28	NA	TGTGCCAGCAGTCCCGGGGGGGTAGGAAACACCATATATTTT	CASSPGGVGNTIYF
once	TRBJ1-1	TRBV9	NA	TGTGCCAGCAGCGTCGAGGTCAACACTGAAGCTTTCTTT	CASSVEVNTEAFF
NA	TRBJ1-6	TRBV5-6	NA	TGTGCCAGCAGCTCGTATGACAGTTCACCCCTCCACTTT	CASSSYDSSPLHF